What follows are 27 T cell receptor beta chains derived from one specimen sequenced in a study of shared clonotypes between healthy human individuals. Produced via immunoSEQ multiplex PCR; TCRdb's table is partial and in-frame only. There are 400,000 to 550,000 clones in the sample; 79% occur only once, and approximately 12% lies in the top ten. Sequences were obtained from PBMCs. The receptor set was obtained from a woman in her thirties or forties in good health. Some clones in this sample may be carry-over from other donors' samples.

The count of this clone is one. V gene TRBV7-9 combines with J gene TRBJ2-1, with 14 bases fitting TRBD2. The V gene end was trimmed by 6 bases and the J gene end by 2 bases; junction bases not matched to a gene: 12. The CDR3 has 19 residues. Germline V gives CDR1 SEHNR, CDR2 FQNEAQ (reference sequence). The CDR3 loop is CASSNPGLAGVYPYNEQFF. In DNA, the CDR3 is TGTGCCAGCAGTAATCCGGGACTAGCGGGAGTGTATCCCTACAATGAGCAGTTCTTC.

The gene calls are TRBV5-1 and TRBJ2-7; D unclear. V lost 1 base to trimming and J lost 4 bases, with 9 bases between them. The germline gives CDR1 SGHRS, CDR2 YFSETQ. The CDR3 consists of 13 residues. The chain's CDR3 is CASSLRGPYEQYF. Written as DNA, the CDR3 is TGCGCCAGCAGCTTGCGAGGCCCATACGAGCAGTACTTC.

This rearrangement joins TRBV27 to TRBJ2-7, with 8 nucleotides matching TRBD2. The germline V gene encodes CDR1 MNHEY and CDR2 SMNVEV (reference sequence). V lost 2 bases to trimming and J lost 0 bases; unmatched junction nucleotides: 3. The CDR3 is 15 residues long. The CDR3 DNA reads TGTGCCAGCAGTTTACGAGGGACTAGCTCCTACGAGCAGTACTTC. Translated: CASSLRGTSSYEQYF.

This clone was counted a few times. The CDR3: CASSPDTQRNHGYTF. Written as DNA, the CDR3 is TGTGCCAGCTCACCTGACACCCAGAGGAATCATGGCTACACCTTC. The V and J genes are TRBV18 and TRBJ1-2; D gene uncertain. Germline assignment: CDR1 KGHSH and CDR2 LQKENI. The CDR3 contains 15 residues. V lost 3 bases and J 6 bases, leaving 17 bases between the germline ends.

The chain recombines TRBV29-1 with TRBJ2-2; TRBD2 matches 16 bases. The CDR3 totals 15 residues. The V segment lost 7 bases and the J segment 7 bases; nucleotides outside the gene matches: 6. Per the germline V gene, CDR1 is SQVTM and CDR2 is ANQGSEA. CDR3 amino acids: CSAGTSGRADGELFF. The CDR3 DNA is TGCAGCGCTGGGACTAGCGGGAGGGCCGACGGGGAGCTGTTTTTT.

The gene calls are TRBV2 and TRBJ1-6; TRBD1 might be the D (5 bases). CDR1 is SNHLY and CDR2 is FYNNEI in the germline V gene. Trimming took 2 bases from V and 9 from J, leaving 14 bases between them. The CDR3 is 15 amino acids. The DNA of the CDR3 is TGTGCCAGCAGTGAACGGCAGCCGAGGGGTTCACCCCTCCACTTT. Translation: CASSERQPRGSPLHF.

The chain joins TRBV7-2 to TRBJ2-3, with TRBD2 identical over 7 bases. Trimming cost V 2 bases and J 5 bases; bases outside gene matches: 10. CDR1 is SGHTA, CDR2 FQGNSA, per germline. This CDR3 is built from 16 residues. This chain's CDR3 is CASSLSGTPGLDTQYF. In DNA form, the CDR3 reads TGTGCCAGCAGCTTAAGCGGGACTCCGGGGCTAGATACGCAGTATTTT. Filled out from reference TRBV7-2 and TRBJ2-3, the complete variable domain reads GAGVSQSPSNKVTEKGKDVELRCDPISGHTALYWYRQSLGQGLEFLIYFQGNSAPDKSGLPSDRFSAERTGGSVSTLTIQRTQQEDSAVYLCASSLSGTPGLDTQYFGPGTRLTVL.

The rearrangement joins TRBV7-9 to TRBJ2-1, with no clear D. The CDR3 has 13 residues. Trimming stripped 5 bases from V and 9 bases from J, with 14 bases between. Germline CDR1 SEHNR, CDR2 FQNEAQ (reference sequence). CDR3 coding DNA: TGTGCCAGCAGCCCCTGGGTTGAAGGTGAGCAGTTCTTC. Protein sequence: CASSPWVEGEQFF.

The chain is built from TRBV11-2 and TRBJ2-5, with D hard to call. TRBJ2-7 matches the DNA end more closely, so the J call is doubtful. Per germline, CDR1 SGHAT and CDR2 FQNNGV. The CDR3 totals 14 residues. The CDR3: CASSLDSPSYEQYF. Written as DNA, the CDR3 is TGTGCCAGCAGCTTAGATTCCCCCTCCTACGAGCAGTACTTC.

Here the CDR3 DNA reads TGTGCCAGCAGCTCCCGTCCGGGACTAGCGGAGCGTTTAGGAGAGCAGTACTTC. Amino acids: CASSSRPGLAERLGEQYF. V is TRBV9 and J is TRBJ2-7, with 11 bases fitting TRBD2. Germline assignment: CDR1 SGDLS and CDR2 YYNGEE. CDR3 size: 18 residues. With 4 bases clipped from V and 7 bases from J, the junction kept 19 bases outside the gene matches. Based on the CDR3 plus reference TRBV9 and TRBJ2-7, the full variable domain is DSGVTQTPKHLITATGQRVTLRCSPRSGDLSVYWYQQSLDQGLQFLIQYYNGEERAKGNILERFSAQQFPDLHSELNLSSLELGDSALYFCASSSRPGLAERLGEQYFGPGTRLTVT.

V and J are TRBV5-4 and TRBJ1-1; weak D call: TRBD1 (6 bases). The CDR3 extends over 15 amino acids. CDR1 is SGHNT and CDR2 is YYREEE in the germline V gene (reference sequence). V was trimmed by 4 bases and J by 0 bases, leaving 13 bases between them. Here the CDR3 reads CASSPGNRVNTEAFF. Written as DNA, the CDR3 is TGTGCCAGCAGCCCCGGGAACAGGGTGAACACTGAAGCTTTCTTT.

This clone was seen a few times. The V call is TRBV29-1, the J call TRBJ2-5; 9 nucleotides align to TRBD1. The trim removed 6 bases at V and 4 bases at J, leaving 6 bases unmatched. Per the germline V gene, CDR1 is SQVTM and CDR2 is ANQGSEA. This CDR3 comprises 13 residues. CDR3 DNA: TGCAGCGTGACAGGGGGGGTTGGAGAGACCCAGTACTTC. The encoded protein is CSVTGGVGETQYF.

The chain links TRBV6-5 to TRBJ1-1, with TRBD1 matching over 8 bases. The CDR3 is 14 amino acids. CDR1 is MNHEY and CDR2 is SVGAGI in the germline V gene. V lost 4 bases, J lost 4 bases, and 5 bases stayed unmatched. For the CDR3, the DNA is TGTGCCAGCAGTTCTCGACAGGGGTCCACTGAAGCTTTCTTT. Its translation: CASSSRQGSTEAFF.

The chain has TRBV14 and TRBJ2-7; 10 nucleotides agree with TRBD2. J was trimmed by 0 bases and V by 5 bases; bases with no gene match: 4. The germline V gene has CDR1 SGHDN and CDR2 FVKESK. This CDR3 is built from 15 residues. The DNA of the CDR3 is TGTGCCAGCAGCATTAGCGGGAGGTCCTCCTACGAGCAGTACTTC. Its protein product is CASSISGRSSYEQYF. The complete variable domain, with remaining parts taken from reference TRBV14 and TRBJ2-7, reads EAGVTQFPSHSVIEKGQTVTLRCDPISGHDNLYWYRRVMGKEIKFLLHFVKESKQDESGMPNNRFLAERTGGTYSTLKVQPAELEDSGVYFCASSISGRSSYEQYFGPGTRLTVT.

Comments on this clone: Other DNA sequences in the same sample also yield this CDR3. The chain uses TRBV5-6 and TRBJ1-5, with D unclear. Germline V gives CDR1 SGHDT, CDR2 YYEEEE. Between the trimmed V and J ends, which lost 4 bases and 1 base, there was a span of 12 bases. The CDR3 is 15 residues long. CDR3 DNA: TGTGCCAGCAGCCTCGCTGGGCAAAGCAATCAGCCCCAGCATTTT. Its translation: CASSLAGQSNQPQHF.

The chain employs TRBV30 and TRBJ1-5; possibly TRBD1 for D (6 bases). This CDR3 spans 16 amino acids. Germline-derived CDR1 and CDR2 are GTSNPN and SVGIG (reference sequence). V lost 3 bases and J 0 bases, leaving 15 bases between the germline ends. The CDR3 nucleotides read TGTGCCTGGAGCGGTGGGACAAAATCTAGCAATCAGCCCCAGCATTTT. Amino acids: CAWSGGTKSSNQPQHF.

The chain recombines TRBV12-5 with TRBJ2-7, with D unresolved. Trimming pared 2 bases from V and 5 bases from J, leaving 7 bases between. This CDR3 has 12 amino acids. The germline V gene has CDR1 LGHNT and CDR2 FRNRAP. The CDR3 spells CASGLPLHEQYF. In nucleotides, the CDR3 is TGTGCTAGTGGTTTGCCCTTGCACGAGCAGTACTTC.

Notes on this clone: The germline gene is not matched at one end of the junction; a read error may be the cause. The chain joins TRBV6-5 to TRBJ2-3; perhaps TRBD2 as D (6 bases). Germline V gene sequence: CDR1 MNHEY, CDR2 SVGAGI. The CDR3 has 14 amino acids. For the CDR3, the DNA is TGTGGCAGCAGTTACACGCGGGACACAGATACGCAGTATTTT. It is translated as CGSSYTRDTDTQYF.

The V and J genes are TRBV5-4 and TRBJ2-7, with 10 bases lining up with TRBD2. After removal of 0 bases from V and 12 bases from J, the junction contained 6 bases not matched to a gene. Germline loops: CDR1 SGHNT, CDR2 YYREEE (reference sequence). The CDR3 sequence is 13 residues long. As DNA, the CDR3 is TGTGCCAGCAGCTTGGAAGTAGCGGGAGGTCTGTACTTC. It is translated as CASSLEVAGGLYF.

The V call is TRBV19, the J call TRBJ1-1; 7 bases match TRBD1. CDR3 length: 13 amino acids. The V gene end was trimmed by 5 bases and the J gene end by 6 bases; junction bases not matched to a gene: 6. Germline V gene data show CDR1 as LNHDA and CDR2 as SQIVND (reference sequence). CDR3 bases: TGTGCCAGTAGTGACAGGGTTATAGCTGAAGCTTTCTTT. This codes for CASSDRVIAEAFF.

The rearrangement links TRBV5-4 to TRBJ2-5; TRBD2 matches at 13 bases. The CDR3 consists of 15 residues. The J segment lost 4 bases and the V segment lost 4 bases, leaving 4 bases of the junction unmatched. Germline V gives CDR1 SGHNT, CDR2 YYREEE (reference sequence). The CDR3 loop reads CASSQGLAGVETQYF. Written as DNA, the CDR3 is TGTGCCAGCAGCCAAGGACTAGCGGGAGTAGAGACCCAGTACTTC.

The genes are TRBV7-9 and TRBJ2-4; 8 nucleotides line up with TRBD1. Germline V gene data show CDR1 as SEHNR and CDR2 as FQNEAQ (reference sequence). The CDR3 has 16 residues. V lost 4 bases, J lost 6 bases, and 11 bases stayed unmatched. The CDR3 nucleotides are TGTGCCAGCAGCTCCGACAGGGGACCATCAGGAAACATTCAGTACTTC. It translates to CASSSDRGPSGNIQYF.

This clone was observed at least ten times. The chain couples TRBV11-3 to TRBJ2-5; D is unresolved. This CDR3 is 14 amino acids long. CDR1 SGHNT and CDR2 YENEEA come from the germline V gene. Trimming removed 5 bases at V and 5 bases at J, with 15 bases between. Here the CDR3 reads CASSPGRGMETQYF. The CDR3 region has the DNA TGTGCCAGCAGCCCCGGACGTGGGATGGAGACCCAGTACTTC. The full variable domain, with the rest looked up from reference TRBV11-3 and TRBJ2-5, is EAGVVQSPRYKIIEKKQPVAFWCNPISGHNTLYWYLQNLGQGPELLIRYENEEAVDDSQLPKDRFSAERLKGVDSTLKIQPAELGDSAVYLCASSPGRGMETQYFGPGTRLLVL.

The table lists this clone with a count of one. The same CDR3 can be traced to other DNA sequences in this sample. The chain couples TRBV7-3 to TRBJ2-1; D perhaps matches TRBD2 (5 bases). The CDR3 runs 14 residues. Per the germline V gene, CDR1 is SGHTA and CDR2 is FQGTGA. V was trimmed by 5 bases and J by 1 base, leaving 9 bases between them. The CDR3 reads CASSPRGSYNEQFF. The CDR3 DNA follows: TGTGCCAGCAGCCCCCGGGGATCCTACAATGAGCAGTTCTTC.

Concerning this clone itself: A far more abundant clone sits one base away, making this likely a read error. The same CDR3 arises from other DNA sequences in this sample as well. The chain carries TRBV6-4 and TRBJ2-1; D is ambiguous. Germline CDR1 and CDR2: MRHNA and SNTAGT. The V and J ends lost 5 bases and 5 bases respectively, with 10 bases between them. CDR3 length: 13 amino acids. The CDR3 coding sequence is TGTGCCAGCAGTCCCTCGGAAAACAATGAGCAGTTCTTC. Its translation is CASSPSENNEQFF.

This rearrangement joins TRBV6-4 to TRBJ2-6; 14 positions agree with TRBD2. V trimming: 4 bases; J trimming: 2 bases; junction bases outside the gene matches: 4. In germline, CDR1 is MRHNA, CDR2 SNTAGT. CDR3 length equals 18 residues. The CDR3 spells CASSGTSGRHPGANVLTF. CDR3 nucleotides: TGTGCCAGCAGTGGGACTAGCGGGAGGCACCCTGGGGCCAACGTCCTGACTTTC.

The J gene is TRBJ2-7, the V gene TRBV6-4; 13 nucleotides agree with TRBD2. V gave up 3 bases and J gave up 1 base; unmatched junction bases: 0. The germline gives CDR1 MRHNA, CDR2 SNTAGT. The CDR3 is made up of 15 amino acids. The CDR3 region is CASSELAGGSYEQYF. The CDR3 nucleotides are TGTGCCAGCAGTGAACTAGCGGGAGGGTCCTACGAGCAGTACTTC.